What follows are 22 T cell receptor beta chains derived from one specimen sequenced in a study of cytomegalovirus exposure and HLA in healthy donors. Researchers ran the PCR with 60 Vbeta and 13 Jbeta primers. TCRdb's copy holds only in-frame clones and misses some; the assay was immunoSEQ multiplex PCR. Here the sample spans under 150,000 clones, around 75% being singletons. Sequenced input: PBMCs. These receptors came from a woman under 30 in good health and CMV-seronegative.

In this sample, this clone turned up a few times. This chain connects TRBV9 to TRBJ2-5; 9 bases are a match to TRBD1. This CDR3 contains 15 residues. After removal of 3 bases from V and 5 bases from J, the junction contained 8 bases not matched to a gene. CDR1 and CDR2 (germline): SGDLS, YYNGEE. This chain's CDR3 is CASSAGTGRGETQYF. CDR3 nucleotide sequence: TGTGCCAGCAGCGCCGGGACAGGGAGGGGGGAGACCCAGTACTTC.

The CDR3 nucleotides read TGTGCCTGGAGCCCGGGGGTGGGGAGGAATGAGCAGTTCTTC. It yields the protein CAWSPGVGRNEQFF. The rearrangement links TRBV30 to TRBJ2-1; D is perhaps TRBD2 (6 bases). Trimming pared 3 bases from V and 7 bases from J, leaving 16 bases between. Germline lookup yields CDR1 GTSNPN and CDR2 SVGIG (reference sequence). The length of the CDR3 is 14 residues.

This chain uses TRBV5-1 with TRBJ1-1; D not resolved. The V and J ends lost 0 bases and 1 base respectively, with 13 bases between them. In germline, CDR1 is SGHRS, CDR2 YFSETQ. This CDR3 is built from 16 residues. This chain's CDR3 is CASSLGAGAGNTEAFF. The CDR3 DNA sequence: TGCGCCAGCAGCTTGGGAGCGGGAGCTGGGAACACTGAAGCTTTCTTT.

This clone was picked up one time. The chain uses TRBV28 and TRBJ1-2; 9 bases line up with TRBD1. The CDR3 has 13 amino acids. CDR1 is MDHEN and CDR2 is SYDVKM in the germline V gene. The V and J ends lost 7 bases and 7 bases, in that order; junction bases with no gene match: 7. Written as DNA, the CDR3 is TGTGCCAGCAATCCCTCGGGACAGGGTGGCTACACCTTC. Amino acid sequence: CASNPSGQGGYTF.

The V and J genes are TRBV20-1 and TRBJ2-7; D uncertain. Trimming pared 2 bases from V and 3 bases from J, leaving 5 bases between. Germline V gene data show CDR1 as DFQATT and CDR2 as SNEGSKA (reference sequence). CDR3 length: 11 amino acids. The CDR3 DNA sequence: TGCAGTGCTAGACTTATCTACGAGCAGTACTTC. Translating it yields CSARLIYEQYF.

The chain has TRBV30 and TRBJ1-1; D gene unclear. Trimming took off 5 bases at V and 4 bases at J, with 14 bases between the two ends. CDR1 and CDR2 (germline): GTSNPN, SVGIG (reference sequence). This CDR3 has 13 amino acids. CDR3 sequence reads: CAWAYQSRTEAFF. DNA of the CDR3: TGTGCCTGGGCTTACCAATCGCGCACTGAAGCTTTCTTT.

The chain employs TRBV5-6 and TRBJ1-2, with 7 nucleotides matching TRBD1. The CDR3 contains 15 residues. V was pared by 4 bases and J by 5 bases, with 11 bases of the junction left unmatched. Germline values: CDR1 SGHDT, CDR2 YYEEEE. The CDR3 bases are TGTGCCAGCAGCGCGATGGGACAGATGAGTTATGGCTACACCTTC. Protein sequence: CASSAMGQMSYGYTF.

This clone was observed a few times. The chain employs TRBV28 and TRBJ1-5; perhaps TRBD1 as D (6 bases). V lost 4 bases and J lost 7, with 11 bases in between. Germline V CDR1 and CDR2: MDHEN, SYDVKM. This CDR3 region has 13 residues. CDR3 nucleotides: TGTGCCAGCAGTTACAGGACAGTCCAGCCCCAGCATTTT. Its translation: CASSYRTVQPQHF.

This clone was seen just once. The chain is built from TRBV4-1 and TRBJ2-5; D unresolved. The V and J ends lost 1 base and 1 base respectively, with 13 bases between them. The length of the CDR3 is 16 residues. Germline V gives CDR1 MGHRA, CDR2 YSYEKL. In DNA form, the CDR3 reads TGCGCCAGCAGCCAAGTGGGTCCTAGTCTCCAAGAGACCCAGTACTTC. The encoded protein is CASSQVGPSLQETQYF.

The V gene is TRBV15, the J gene TRBJ1-1, with a tentative D call TRBD1 (5 bases). CDR3 length: 14 residues. Germline V gene data show CDR1 as LNHNV and CDR2 as YYDKDF (reference sequence). V lost 5 bases, J lost 8 bases, and 18 bases lay in between. The CDR3 is CATSREGPHPEAFF. The CDR3 DNA follows: TGTGCCACCAGCCGGGAGGGGCCCCACCCGGAAGCTTTCTTT.

This clone was seen more than once but under ten times. The chain has TRBV2 and TRBJ2-7; D is unclear. The CDR3 has 14 residues. Germline CDR1 is SNHLY and CDR2 is FYNNEI. V lost 2 bases to trimming and J lost 0 bases, with 8 bases between them. This CDR3 reads CASSESQVSYEQYF. CDR3 sequence (DNA): TGTGCCAGCAGTGAAAGCCAGGTCTCCTACGAGCAGTACTTC.

The chain joins TRBV11-2 to TRBJ1-3, with D unresolved. Looked up from germline, CDR1 is SGHAT and CDR2 is FQNNGV. This CDR3 region has 14 residues. Trimming left V 5 bases short and J 0 bases short, with 8 bases between. CDR3 nucleotide sequence: TGTGCCAGCAGCCCCCCCAGCTCTGGAAACACCATATATTTT. This gives the protein CASSPPSSGNTIYF.

This chain uses TRBV5-1 with TRBJ2-7, with 9 bases identical to TRBD1. Germline values: CDR1 SGHRS, CDR2 YFSETQ. The CDR3 is made up of 15 amino acids. The junction had 11 bases not matched to a gene; V was cut back by 4 bases and J by 6 bases. The CDR3 DNA reads as TGCGCCAGCAGCCCGCGCCGGGACAGGGTGCGCGAGCAGTACTTC. Translating it yields CASSPRRDRVREQYF.

The V gene is TRBV4-2, the J gene TRBJ2-1; 11 nucleotides agree with TRBD2. CDR1 and CDR2 (germline): LGHNA, YNFKEQ. J gave up 4 bases and V 3 bases, and 11 bases lay outside the gene matches. CDR3 size: 18 residues. Written as DNA, the CDR3 is TGTGCCAGCAGCCATCAAGATATAATAGCGGGGGGGTACAATGAGCAGTTCTTC. Protein product: CASSHQDIIAGGYNEQFF.

As to this clone: The same CDR3 also results from other DNA sequences found in this sample. This chain uses TRBV5-5 with TRBJ2-5; unclear D gene. This CDR3 has 12 amino acids. Germline V CDR1 and CDR2: SGHKS, YYEKEE (reference sequence). V was clipped by 0 bases and J by 3 bases, with 3 bases between them. The CDR3 is CASSLAEETQYF. CDR3 in DNA: TGTGCCAGCAGCTTGGCGGAAGAGACCCAGTACTTC.

This chain uses TRBV7-9 with TRBJ2-3, with D maybe TRBD1 (6 bases). The CDR3 covers 14 residues. With 3 bases removed from V and 0 bases from J, the gap between germline ends came to 7 bases. Germline V gives CDR1 SEHNR, CDR2 FQNEAQ (reference sequence). CDR3 sequence (DNA): TGTGCCAGCAGCTTTGACAGGAGCACAGATACGCAGTATTTT. The encoded protein is CASSFDRSTDTQYF. The whole variable domain, remainder taken from reference TRBV7-9 and TRBJ2-3, is DTGVSQNPRHKITKRGQNVTFRCDPISEHNRLYWYRQTLGQGPEFLTYFQNEAQLEKSRLLSDRFSAERPKGSFSTLEIQRTEQGDSAMYLCASSFDRSTDTQYFGPGTRLTVL.

The chain uses TRBV19 and TRBJ1-1; a weak D match, TRBD1 (6 bases). CDR1 is LNHDA and CDR2 is SQIVND in the germline V gene (reference sequence). V was shortened by 1 base and J by 4 bases, with 13 bases between the two germline ends. The CDR3 extends over 15 amino acids. The CDR3 is CASSIVGTGSTEAFF. In DNA, the CDR3 is TGTGCCAGTAGTATAGTAGGAACAGGGAGCACTGAAGCTTTCTTT.

The gene calls are TRBV10-3 and TRBJ2-3, with 8 nucleotides matching TRBD2. V trimming: 6 bases; J trimming: 3 bases; junction bases outside the gene matches: 11. The CDR3 runs to 16 residues. Germline V gene sequence: CDR1 ENHRY, CDR2 SYGVKD. The CDR3 nucleotides read TGTGCCATCAGCGAGACAGGCGGGGGGTTGACAGATACGCAGTATTTT. Translated, it gives CAISETGGGLTDTQYF.

The rearrangement links TRBV7-2 to TRBJ2-3, with D maybe TRBD2 (6 bases). Germline V gene data show CDR1 as SGHTA and CDR2 as FQGNSA. The CDR3 sequence is 18 residues long. V lost 1 base and J lost 2, with 19 bases in between. CDR3 in DNA: TGTGCCAGCAGCTTAGTCTACGCTTCGGGGAGGTTCACAGATACGCAGTATTTT. Translating gives CASSLVYASGRFTDTQYF.

This clone has more than one count but fewer than ten. V is TRBV11-3 and J is TRBJ2-7, with a possible D match to TRBD2 (5 bases). CDR1 and CDR2 (germline): SGHNT, YENEEA. V was cut by 3 bases and J by 6 bases, with 12 bases left in between. The CDR3 is 13 residues long. The CDR3: CASSFEGKGEQYF. In nucleotides, the CDR3 is TGTGCCAGCAGCTTCGAGGGTAAGGGCGAGCAGTACTTC.

V and J are TRBV7-2 and TRBJ2-1, with TRBD1 matching 8 bases. The V gene's germline CDR1 is SGHTA and CDR2 FQGNSA. The CDR3 runs 15 residues. V was pared by 1 base and J by 10 bases, with 9 bases of the junction left unmatched. The DNA for the CDR3 is TGTGCCAGCAGCTTAGGATGGCAGGGGGCATGGGAGCAGTTCTTC. Its translation: CASSLGWQGAWEQFF.

The chain links TRBV28 to TRBJ1-1, with D maybe TRBD1 (6 bases). The germline V gene has CDR1 MDHEN and CDR2 SYDVKM. Trimming left V 4 bases short and J 10 bases short, with 19 bases between. The CDR3 contains 14 residues. The CDR3 DNA sequence: TGTGCCAGCAGTTCACCCTACTCAGGGGAGAGAGCTTTCTTT. Protein product: CASSSPYSGERAFF.